The source of this T cell receptor (beta chain) is a study of T cells in Graves' hyperthyroidism and ophthalmopathy. This clonotype has a handful of counts. The ends were cut back, 3 bases at V and 8 bases at J, with 17 bases in the middle. There are 15 residues in the CDR3. Germline V gene sequence: CDR1 MGHRA, CDR2 YSYEKL. It was RNA transcripts that yielded the amplified TCR beta CDR3 regions. An initial round of RT-PCR targeting the TCR CDR3 relied on the HTBI primer set. TCRdb passed the multiplex PCR reads through MiXCR, listing each CDR3 protein once. Here the sample spans hundreds of thousands of distinct CDR3 sequences, around 22% being singletons.

This chain joins TRBV4-1 and TRBJ1-5; no clear D. The sequence was collected from a woman in her thirties with Graves' ophthalmopathy. The sequencing input was blood. CDR3 region: CASSHVGSPAKPQHF. The DNA of the CDR3 is TGCGCCAGCAGCCATGTGGGGTCCCCCGCGAAGCCCCAGCATTTT.